This record covers a single T cell receptor beta chain. Its specificity is not known. This sample was included in a study of cytomegalovirus exposure and HLA in healthy donors. Study conclusions and caveats: According to a subsequent analysis, TCR clusters from the first cohort were inclined to appear together in the 90 to 150 validation repertoires. A few CMV-associated chains were confirmed in vitro to be specific for CMV antigens. Associated with cytomegalovirus, according to the listing, were some 180 TCR beta chains.

Germline CDR1 is SQVTM and CDR2 is ANQGSEA. The CDR3 covers 14 residues. Trimming cost V 2 bases and J 2 bases; bases outside gene matches: 3. Assay used: immunoSEQ multiplex PCR; TCRdb lists only in-frame clones, some missing. This sample has around 200,000 clones, with roughly four fifths found just once. The sequence was collected from a woman under 30 in good health and CMV-seropositive. The chain is built from TRBV29-1 and TRBJ1-2; 9 bases are a match to TRBD1. The specimen was PBMCs. CDR3 protein: CSVELGQGNYGYTF. As DNA, the CDR3 is TGCAGCGTTGAATTGGGACAGGGCAACTATGGCTACACCTTC.